The clone carrying this T cell receptor beta chain was counted a few times. What it recognizes is unknown. This entry belongs to a study of CD8 T cells in ankylosing spondylitis. Trimming cost V 0 bases and J 6 bases, with 9 bases left between them. In germline, CDR1 is SGHRS, CDR2 YFSETQ. CDR3 size: 14 residues. Study results and limitations: CD8+ cells made up the disease-linked clones, which were relatively rare in peripheral blood. There were earlier reports of some motif variants in reactive arthritis synovial fluid and blood. As reported, disease-linked clones showed significant enrichment in matched ankylosing spondylitis synovial fluid. Characteristic, it appeared, of ankylosing spondylitis blood was a TCR beta motif of eight highly homologous variants.

Quantitative molecular-barcoded 5'-RACE generated the TCR beta libraries. In TCRdb, the 5' RACE reads were re-called with MiXCR into one record per CDR3 protein. This sample carries 350,000 to 550,000 distinct CDR3 sequences, roughly a quarter of them seen once, and the ten largest clones take roughly 0.9%. The sequenced material came from blood, either unsorted or a sorted T cell fraction (not recorded which). The source is a male donor with ankylosing spondylitis. This rearrangement joins TRBV5-1 to TRBJ2-2, with unresolved D. CDR3 amino acids: CASSLEGAAGELFF. The CDR3 DNA sequence: TGCGCCAGCAGCTTGGAAGGCGCAGCCGGGGAGCTGTTTTTT.